The source of this T cell receptor beta chain is a study of CD8+ T cells in alopecia areata. About the study: The SALT score measured affected scalp surface percentage in treated patients.

Treatment indicated: oral pan-JAK inhibitor, 5-10 mg twice daily. Germline V CDR1 and CDR2: GTSNPN, SVGIG (reference sequence). This CDR3 is 13 amino acids long. J lost 9 bases, V lost 2 bases, and 8 bases had no gene match. Extracted from the samples, RNA was reverse transcribed into cDNA to serve as the sequencing template. The assay was immunoSEQ multiplex PCR, and TCRdb's table has in-frame clones only and misses some. The table lists 200,000 to 250,000 clones, over 60% of them singletons. The chain links TRBV30 to TRBJ2-7, with 9 positions matching TRBD1. Source: CD4+ T cells sorted from blood, taken at week 4, from a patient treated with tofacitinib. This receptor was obtained from a human donor with alopecia areata. CDR3 bases: TGTGCCTGGAGTTCGGACAGGGGAACGGGGCAGTACTTC. Translated, it gives CAWSSDRGTGQYF.